The present T cell receptor beta chain was sequenced within a study of T-cell reconstitution after alpha-beta-depleted transplantation in children (dated by TCRdb to 2016 to 2017). A note on the overall study: Using TCR repertoire profiling, the study followed T-cell immune reconstitution in a quantitative way in children after TCRalphabeta/CD19-depleted allogeneic hematopoietic cell transplantation. Overall study outcomes, separate from this receptor: In some patients, high TCRbeta diversity at day 60 was attributed to recipient T cells and intrathymic progenitors that had survived conditioning. Over subsequent months, a decline in hyperexpanded clone frequencies was noted, and after one year, T-cell counts and TCRbeta diversity were mostly ascribed to newly produced T cells. About two months after transplant, the apparently early recovery of alphabetaT-cell counts reportedly depended on just several hundred clones that had expanded rapidly and came from non-depleted graft cells.

The sample's treatment or condition label, in plain terms: allogeneic hematopoietic cell transplantation with graft depleted of TCRalphabeta T cells and CD19 B cells. The children who served as transplant recipients had been given grafts of TCRalphabeta/CD19-depleted allogeneic hematopoietic cells. A remark on this clonotype: Its antigen remains unidentified. Nothing much larger sits one base from this clone, and base qualities are not available.

The CDR3 runs 12 residues from the cysteine to the phenylalanine. Left in the record is the CDR3 DNA by itself, 36 bases read in frame from the first base. The V end loses 4 bases and the J end loses 9 bases, and a stretch of 10 bases separates them. Looking up the germline V gene (reference sequence) yields CDR1 SEHNR and CDR2 FQNEAQ. Receptors were amplified or captured by PCR. Sequencing relied on an Illumina HiSeq 2500. Molecular barcoding was employed in the preparation of TCR libraries, with unique molecular identifiers being used to normalize TCRbeta repertoire quantification. TCRdb took the public reads, trimmed them with fastp at Q25, ran MiXCR for clone calling and kept in-frame beta chains. Rows merge per CDR3 protein into single entries with the most common DNA and genes. This sample lists around 960,000 distinct CDR3 sequences; 25% to 35% were detected once. The ten biggest clones cover roughly 27% of the sample.

The specimen was PBMCs, mostly from graft donor cells, collected 360 days after TCRalphabeta/CD19-depleted stem cell transplant. Recombination joined TRBV7-9 with TRBJ1-5; no D segment can be confidently identified. This TCR derives from a boy less than two years old who had a stem cell transplant for SCID, so the T cells may come from the graft donor. In nucleotides, the sequence is TGTGCCAGCAGCTGGGAATTCTCGCCCCAGCATTTT. Its protein reads: CASSWEFSPQHF.